What follows are 12 T cell receptor beta chains derived from one specimen sequenced in a study of identical twins. From the 5' RACE reads, TCRdb called clonotypes with MiXCR, one entry per CDR3 protein. This table has 410,000 or so distinct CDR3 sequences, 15% to 20% appearing once. Sequences were obtained from naive T cells sorted from blood. These receptors were taken from a man in his fifties or sixties in good health.

This clonotype was picked up many times. The V gene is TRBV7-2, the J gene TRBJ2-5, with a possible D match to TRBD2 (5 bases). CDR3 length: 14 residues. V lost 4 bases, J lost 2 bases, and 11 bases lay in between. Looked up from germline, CDR1 is SGHTA and CDR2 is FQGNSA. For the CDR3, the DNA is TGTGCCAGCAGCTACGGACTTGTACAAGAGACCCAGTACTTC. Translation gives CASSYGLVQETQYF. Looking up the rest from reference TRBV7-2 and TRBJ2-5 gives the full variable domain: GAGVSQSPSNKVTEKGKDVELRCDPISGHTALYWYRQSLGQGLEFLIYFQGNSAPDKSGLPSDRFSAERTGGSVSTLTIQRTQQEDSAVYLCASSYGLVQETQYFGPGTRLLVL.

V usage is TRBV9 and J usage is TRBJ2-3, with D possibly matching TRBD2 (5 bases). The CDR3 sequence is 15 residues long. V was shortened by 3 bases and J by 0 bases, with 11 bases between the two germline ends. CDR1 is SGDLS and CDR2 is YYNGEE in the germline V gene. CDR3 protein: CASSAVPGSTDTQYF. The DNA for the CDR3 is TGTGCCAGCAGCGCGGTTCCGGGGAGCACAGATACGCAGTATTTT.

The V and J genes are TRBV29-1 and TRBJ2-7; TRBD1 might be the D (5 bases). Germline CDR1 and CDR2: SQVTM and ANQGSEA. Deletions cut 0 bases from V and 3 bases from J, with 6 bases between. The CDR3 has 12 residues. The CDR3 DNA sequence: TGCAGCGTTGAAGATCAGGGCTACGAGCAGTACTTC. Protein sequence: CSVEDQGYEQYF.

This clonotype was recorded a few times. The chain has TRBV7-9 and TRBJ2-5, with 10 bases that match TRBD1. Germline V gene sequence: CDR1 SEHNR, CDR2 FQNEAQ (reference sequence). J gave up 1 base and V 5 bases, and 10 bases lay outside the gene matches. The CDR3 runs to 17 residues. The CDR3 protein is CASSQGTGEVFQETQYF. The CDR3 region has the DNA TGTGCCAGCAGCCAAGGGACAGGGGAAGTTTTCCAAGAGACCCAGTACTTC.

The rearrangement uses TRBV19 and TRBJ2-5; weak D call: TRBD2 (7 bases). With 3 bases removed from V and 4 bases from J, the gap between germline ends came to 15 bases. The CDR3 is 15 residues long. CDR1 is LNHDA and CDR2 is SQIVND in the germline V gene (reference sequence). CDR3 sequence: CASSIGRGGTETQYF. The CDR3 region has the DNA TGTGCCAGTAGTATCGGCAGGGGAGGGACAGAGACCCAGTACTTC.

This clonotype was counted a few times. This rearrangement joins TRBV29-1 to TRBJ1-1; D not certain. The CDR3 spans 14 residues. The V end was cut by 8 bases, the J end by 0 bases, with 16 bases between. Per germline, CDR1 SQVTM and CDR2 ANQGSEA. CDR3 in amino acids: CSSELTTLNTEAFF. CDR3 nucleotide sequence: TGCAGCTCCGAGTTAACGACACTGAACACTGAAGCTTTCTTT.

This clonotype showed up many times. This chain's CDR3 is CASNPGGQGANQPQHF. The CDR3 region has the DNA TGTGCCAGCAACCCCGGTGGGCAGGGAGCAAATCAGCCCCAGCATTTT. The chain has TRBV6-2 or TRBV6-3 and TRBJ1-5; D is perhaps TRBD1 (5 bases). Trimming cost V 7 bases and J 4 bases, with 20 bases left between them. Per the germline V gene, CDR1 is MNHEY and CDR2 is SVGEGT. The CDR3 contains 16 residues.

The chain couples TRBV7-9 to TRBJ2-5; D gene unclear. Germline CDR1 reads SEHNR; CDR2 reads FQNEAQ (reference sequence). The ends were cut back, 5 bases at V and 3 bases at J, with 10 bases in the middle. This CDR3 spans 13 amino acids. The DNA of the CDR3 is TGTGCCAGCAGCCCAATCGGAGAAGAGACCCAGTACTTC. Encoded protein: CASSPIGEETQYF. The full variable domain, with the rest looked up from reference TRBV7-9 and TRBJ2-5, is DTGVSQNPRHKITKRGQNVTFRCDPISEHNRLYWYRQTLGQGPEFLTYFQNEAQLEKSRLLSDRFSAERPKGSFSTLEIQRTEQGDSAMYLCASSPIGEETQYFGPGTRLLVL.

This clonotype has only a few counts. The V and J genes are TRBV20-1 and TRBJ2-1; TRBD2 matches 10 bases. The CDR3 sequence is 14 residues long. The germline CDR1 and CDR2 sequences are DFQATT and SNEGSKA (reference sequence). With 6 bases clipped from V and 7 bases from J, the junction kept 9 bases outside the gene matches. In DNA, the CDR3 is TGCAGTGCGCAGCGGGGGGGCCAAGAGAATGAGCAGTTCTTC. This sequence encodes CSAQRGGQENEQFF.

The V call is TRBV30, the J call TRBJ2-3; D possibly corresponds to TRBD1 (5 bases). Trimming pared 5 bases from V and 4 bases from J, leaving 25 bases between. The CDR3 is made up of 17 amino acids. Germline V CDR1 and CDR2: GTSNPN, SVGIG (reference sequence). The CDR3, as DNA: TGTGCCTGGGCTCATTTTGGACACCTGGATGTCGCAGATACGCAGTATTTT. Encoded protein: CAWAHFGHLDVADTQYF.

This clonotype was detected a few times. The genes are TRBV7-9 and TRBJ1-1; TRBD1 is a possible D gene (6 bases). Per germline, CDR1 SEHNR and CDR2 FQNEAQ (reference sequence). V gave up 5 bases and J gave up 7 bases, with 14 bases separating them. The CDR3 sequence is 13 residues long. This chain's CDR3 is CASSNSGGVEAFF. CDR3 bases: TGTGCCAGCAGCAATAGTGGGGGCGTTGAAGCTTTCTTT.

This clonotype was picked up a small number of times. The chain joins TRBV20-1 to TRBJ2-7; 10 bases match TRBD2. Unmatched junction bases numbered 3, after V lost 3 bases and J lost 4 bases. CDR1 is DFQATT and CDR2 is SNEGSKA in the germline V gene (reference sequence). The CDR3 covers 13 residues. As DNA, the CDR3 is TGCAGTGCTAGCCTAGCGGGAGCGTACGAGCAGTACTTC. Encoded protein: CSASLAGAYEQYF.